This is a list of T cell receptor beta chains from one sample in a study of shared clonotypes between healthy human individuals. TCRdb's table, derived via immunoSEQ multiplex PCR, lists solely in-frame clones and lacks some. The sample contains a few million clones, approximately 92% of which appear only once. Sequenced: naive CD4+ T cells sorted from blood. The receptors come from a young man in good health. CDR3s leave out the opening cysteine and the closing phenylalanine or tryptophan.

j_gene: TRBJ2-7
v_gene: TRBV6-4
CDR3aa: ASTGSPLHYEQY

j_gene: TRBJ2-3
v_gene: TRBV7-8
CDR3aa: ASSLGVGGQKKLSTDTQY

j_gene: TRBJ2-2
v_gene: TRBV9
CDR3aa: ASSERPPPGELF

j_gene: TRBJ2-7
v_gene: TRBV25-1
CDR3aa: ASSDPSRNEQY

j_gene: TRBJ1-2
v_gene: TRBV7-2
CDR3aa: ASSAQGAGYT

j_gene: TRBJ2-7
v_gene: TRBV5-1
CDR3aa: ASSRRTGNSEQY

j_gene: TRBJ2-3
v_gene: TRBV7-9
CDR3aa: ASSARRLAGITDTQY

j_gene: TRBJ2-1
v_gene: TRBV7-8
CDR3aa: ASSLASETEQF

j_gene: TRBJ2-7
v_gene: TRBV6-5
CDR3aa: ASSYSRYEQY

j_gene: TRBJ2-3
v_gene: TRBV2
CDR3aa: ASRRLAVSTDTQY

j_gene: TRBJ2-1
v_gene: TRBV7-2
CDR3aa: ASSPLQRGLYNEQF

j_gene: TRBJ2-3
v_gene: TRBV10-3
CDR3aa: AISGGGSGGATDTQY

j_gene: TRBJ2-3
v_gene: TRBV10-3
CDR3aa: ATLTSGRPQDTQY

j_gene: TRBJ2-7
v_gene: TRBV2
CDR3aa: ASRRQGARYEQY

j_gene: TRBJ2-3
v_gene: TRBV25-1
CDR3aa: ASSEGGGADTQY

j_gene: TRBJ2-2
v_gene: TRBV30
CDR3aa: AWSGQGPGELF

j_gene: TRBJ1-6
v_gene: TRBV10-3
CDR3aa: AITQGADSPLH

j_gene: TRBJ2-1
v_gene: TRBV30
CDR3aa: AHQAGTYNEQF

j_gene: TRBJ1-2
v_gene: TRBV28
CDR3aa: ASSFRDTPNYGYT

j_gene: TRBJ2-1
v_gene: TRBV21-1
CDR3aa: ARGGQFPYNEQF

j_gene: TRBJ1-1
v_gene: TRBV12-1
CDR3aa: ASSFRTEKMNTEAF

j_gene: TRBJ2-5
v_gene: TRBV11-2
CDR3aa: ASSLLIQETQY

j_gene: TRBJ2-2
v_gene: TRBV6-5
CDR3aa: ASSPVIGGELF

j_gene: TRBJ1-2
v_gene: TRBV9
CDR3aa: ASSTRDRGGLYGYT

j_gene: TRBJ1-3
v_gene: TRBV2
CDR3aa: ASSPLRPSGNTIY

j_gene: TRBJ2-3
v_gene: TRBV19
CDR3aa: ASSIGGDTQY

j_gene: TRBJ2-5
v_gene: TRBV30
CDR3aa: AWSRGQGWAETQY

j_gene: TRBJ2-3
v_gene: TRBV9
CDR3aa: ASSTRERVGTDTQY

j_gene: TRBJ2-4
v_gene: TRBV7-8
CDR3aa: ASSSGTSGNIQY

j_gene: TRBJ2-7
v_gene: TRBV9
CDR3aa: ASSVAIGGSSGGRTYEQY

j_gene: TRBJ1-5
v_gene: TRBV27
CDR3aa: ASSLNGVPGNQPQH

j_gene: TRBJ2-7
v_gene: TRBV5-1
CDR3aa: ASSGSLQPERFLEQY

j_gene: TRBJ1-5
v_gene: TRBV15
CDR3aa: ATSRFRDREPQH

j_gene: TRBJ2-2
v_gene: TRBV5-1
CDR3aa: ASSILADNTGELF

j_gene: TRBJ2-5
v_gene: TRBV7-2
CDR3aa: ASSLPRVIGETQY